This T cell receptor (beta chain) was identified in a study of PD-1 blockade in classical Hodgkin lymphoma. Looking at the study overall: Nivolumab 3 mg/kg was given intravenously every 2 weeks. Study findings and constraints: Healthy donors were reported to have higher baseline TCR diversity than newly diagnosed patients. CD8+ TCR diversity did not rise significantly by C4D1, unlike CD4+. It was among complete responders that baseline diversity resembled that of newly diagnosed patients.

Profiling relied on immunoSEQ multiplex PCR, and the TCRdb table lists in-frame clones only, not all of them. The sample consists of 10,000 to 15,000 clones, 65% to 80% of them appearing once. This clone was counted only a few times. The antigen is not known. Relapses following autologous stem cell transplantation were seen in all patients, with brentuximab vedotin exposure varying. Thawed PBMCs supplied CD8+ T cells via magnetic negative selection. Germline V CDR1 and CDR2: SEHNR, FQNEAQ (reference sequence). V was cut by 11 bases and J by 2 bases, with 15 bases left in between. There are 13 residues in the CDR3.

The source material was CD8+ T cells from blood, sampled at baseline. This TCR was sampled from a human donor with classical Hodgkin lymphoma. The rearrangement links TRBV7-9 to TRBJ1-2, with a weak D call TRBD1 (5 bases). The CDR3 DNA reads TGTGCCGCTCGGGGCGCAAGCAACTATGGCTACACCTTC. This encodes CAARGASNYGYTF.